The subject of this entry is one T cell receptor beta chain. The table came from immunoSEQ multiplex PCR; TCRdb's copy has only in-frame clones and leaves some out. The sample shows over 120,000 clones, about 88% of them seen only once. This sample is part of a study of cytomegalovirus exposure and HLA in healthy donors. The receptor's source is a woman under 30 in good health and CMV-seropositive. Sequencing used PBMCs.

The CDR3 sequence is CAWLDRRDTEAFF. The CDR3 DNA sequence: TGTGCCTGGCTGGACAGGAGGGACACTGAAGCTTTCTTT. This chain links TRBV30 with TRBJ1-1, with 7 bases lining up with TRBD1. V lost 5 bases to trimming and J lost 3 bases; unmatched junction nucleotides: 6. The CDR3 sequence is 13 residues long. Per germline, CDR1 GTSNPN and CDR2 SVGIG (reference sequence).